This TCR beta chain came from a study of shared clonotypes between healthy human individuals. Repertoires were generated with immunoSEQ multiplex PCR, while TCRdb's copy carries only in-frame clones and drops some. Of some 1 million clones listed, 70% to 80% are singletons. The V gene's germline CDR1 is SGHNT and CDR2 YENEEA. V lost 5 bases, J lost 4 bases, and 4 bases stayed unmatched. The CDR3 is made up of 13 amino acids. Study-level findings and limits: Estimated clonotype richness was generally higher in naive than memory subsets. The expectation was that sequencing depth would affect clonotype sharing among donors.

Of note for this clone: What it binds is not known.

From CD4+ cells came CD45RA+ naive and CD45RA-negative memory subsets. This sequence joins TRBV11-3 and TRBJ1-2, with 7 bases identical to TRBD1. The source of this sequence is a man younger than 30 in good health. Sequences were obtained from memory CD4+ T cells sorted from blood. The subset: CD45RA-negative fraction. CDR3 loop: CASSGQDSYGYTF. As DNA, the CDR3 is TGTGCCAGCAGCGGACAGGATAGCTATGGCTACACCTTC.